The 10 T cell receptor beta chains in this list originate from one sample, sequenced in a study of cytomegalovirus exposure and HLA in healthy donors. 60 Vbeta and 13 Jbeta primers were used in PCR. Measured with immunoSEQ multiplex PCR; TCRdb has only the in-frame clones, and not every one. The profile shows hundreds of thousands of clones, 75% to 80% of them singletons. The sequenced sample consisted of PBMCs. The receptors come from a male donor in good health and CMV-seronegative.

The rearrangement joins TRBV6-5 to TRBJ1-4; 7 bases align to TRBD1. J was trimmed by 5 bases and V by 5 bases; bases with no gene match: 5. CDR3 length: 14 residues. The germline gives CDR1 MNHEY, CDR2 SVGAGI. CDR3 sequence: CASSEQGFNEKLFF. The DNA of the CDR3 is TGTGCCAGCAGTGAACAGGGGTTCAATGAAAAACTGTTTTTT.

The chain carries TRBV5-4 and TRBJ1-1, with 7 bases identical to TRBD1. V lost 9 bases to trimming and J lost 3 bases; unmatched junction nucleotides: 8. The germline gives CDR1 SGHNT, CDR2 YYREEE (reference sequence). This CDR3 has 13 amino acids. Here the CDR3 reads CAINRQGYTEAFF. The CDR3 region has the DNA TGTGCCATAAATAGACAGGGCTACACTGAAGCTTTCTTT.

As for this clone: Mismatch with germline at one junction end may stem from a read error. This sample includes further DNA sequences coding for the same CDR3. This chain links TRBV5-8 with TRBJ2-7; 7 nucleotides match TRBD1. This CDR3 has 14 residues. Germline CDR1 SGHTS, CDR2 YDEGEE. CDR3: CASSLDPRQGEQYF. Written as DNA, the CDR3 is TGCGCCAGCAGCTTGGACCCTAGACAGGGCGAGCAGTACTTC.

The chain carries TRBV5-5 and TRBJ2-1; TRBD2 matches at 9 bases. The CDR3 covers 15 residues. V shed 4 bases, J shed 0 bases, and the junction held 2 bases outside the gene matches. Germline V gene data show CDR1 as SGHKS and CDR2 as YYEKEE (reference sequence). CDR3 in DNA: TGTGCCAGCAGCAATAGCGGGAGCTCCTACAATGAGCAGTTCTTC. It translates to CASSNSGSSYNEQFF.

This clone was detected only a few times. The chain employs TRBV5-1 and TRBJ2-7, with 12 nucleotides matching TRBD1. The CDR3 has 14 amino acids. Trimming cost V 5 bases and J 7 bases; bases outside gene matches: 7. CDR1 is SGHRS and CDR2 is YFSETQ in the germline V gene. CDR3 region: CASSPGQGAEEQYF. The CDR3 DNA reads TGCGCCAGCAGTCCGGGACAGGGGGCGGAAGAGCAGTACTTC.

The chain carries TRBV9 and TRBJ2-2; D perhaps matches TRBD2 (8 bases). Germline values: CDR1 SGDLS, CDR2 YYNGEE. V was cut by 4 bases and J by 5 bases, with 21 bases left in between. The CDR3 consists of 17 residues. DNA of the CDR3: TGTGCCAGCAGCCCTAGCGGGCGACAGGGTAGGACCGGGGAGCTGTTTTTT. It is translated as CASSPSGRQGRTGELFF. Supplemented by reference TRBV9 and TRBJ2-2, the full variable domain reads DSGVTQTPKHLITATGQRVTLRCSPRSGDLSVYWYQQSLDQGLQFLIQYYNGEERAKGNILERFSAQQFPDLHSELNLSSLELGDSALYFCASSPSGRQGRTGELFFGEGSRLTVL.

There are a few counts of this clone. CDR3 sequence: CASSLGTSGVTDTQYF. In DNA form, the CDR3 reads TGCGCCAGCAGCCTGGGGACTAGCGGGGTCACAGATACGCAGTATTTT. V usage is TRBV4-3 and J usage is TRBJ2-3; 13 bases line up with TRBD2. This CDR3 has 16 residues. CDR1 is LGHNA and CDR2 is YSLEER in the germline V gene. V gave up 4 bases and J gave up 2 bases; unmatched junction bases: 3.

This CDR3 is CASRDRGSLAGELFF. In nucleotides, the CDR3 is TGTGCCAGTAGGGACAGGGGTTCCCTCGCTGGGGAGCTGTTTTTT. This chain joins TRBV19 and TRBJ2-2; 9 nucleotides align to TRBD1. CDR3 length: 15 amino acids. CDR1 and CDR2 from the germline V gene are LNHDA and SQIVND (reference sequence). The ends lost 6 bases at V and 8 bases at J; junction bases unmatched: 10. The complete variable domain, with remaining parts taken from reference TRBV19 and TRBJ2-2, reads DGGITQSPKYLFRKEGQNVTLSCEQNLNHDAMYWYRQDPGQGLRLIYYSQIVNDFQKGDIAEGYSVSREKKESFPLTVTSAQKNPTAFYLCASRDRGSLAGELFFGEGSRLTVL.

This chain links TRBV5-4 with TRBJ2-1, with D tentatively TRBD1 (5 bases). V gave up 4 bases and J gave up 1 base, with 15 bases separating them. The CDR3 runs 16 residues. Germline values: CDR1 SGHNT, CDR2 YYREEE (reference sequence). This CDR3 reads CASSPTGAVSYNEQFF. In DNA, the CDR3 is TGTGCCAGCAGCCCGACTGGGGCCGTATCCTACAATGAGCAGTTCTTC.

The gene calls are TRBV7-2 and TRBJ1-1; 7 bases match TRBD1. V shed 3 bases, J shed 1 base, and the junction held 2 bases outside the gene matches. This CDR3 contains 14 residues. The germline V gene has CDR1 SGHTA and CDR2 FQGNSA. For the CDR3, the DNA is TGTGCCAGCAGCTTTGACAGGGCGAACACTGAAGCTTTCTTT. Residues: CASSFDRANTEAFF.